A selection of T cell receptor beta chains follows, all from one sample in a study of blood T cells in healthy people across ages. TCRdb analysed the 5' RACE reads with MiXCR anew, one entry per CDR3 protein. This sample yields 800,000 to 900,000 distinct CDR3 sequences, of which less than 80% are seen a single time; roughly 26% belongs to the top ten. The sequenced sample was blood. These receptors all stem from a man younger than 45 in good health. Both conserved end residues are part of each CDR3.

V: TRBV12-3/TRBV12-4; J: TRBJ1-6; CDR3: CASSLVRVSPLHF
V: TRBV12-3/TRBV12-4; J: TRBJ1-3; CDR3: CASSPGGGRGNTIYF
V: TRBV10-2; J: TRBJ2-5; CDR3: CASSEWSSVGQETQYF
V: TRBV25-1; J: TRBJ1-1; CDR3: CASSEFLTGNEAFF
V: TRBV20-1; J: TRBJ2-3; CDR3: CSTRDPLNTQYF
V: TRBV6-2/TRBV6-3; J: TRBJ2-3; CDR3: CASSLVAGAEDTQYF
V: TRBV20-1; J: TRBJ1-4; CDR3: CSASLGEKLFF
V: TRBV5-5; J: TRBJ1-2; CDR3: CASSLVVTGQKLGGYTF
V: TRBV29-1; J: TRBJ2-1; CDR3: CSVEETRPNEQFF
V: TRBV3-1; J: TRBJ2-5; CDR3: CASSLGTSGNQETQYF
V: TRBV29-1; J: TRBJ2-3; CDR3: CSAGTHTTTDTQYF
V: TRBV30; J: TRBJ1-6; CDR3: CAWRRKQGHNSPLHF
V: TRBV5-1; J: TRBJ2-3; CDR3: CASSLVASAPTDTQYF
V: TRBV7-6; J: TRBJ2-2; CDR3: CASSRRAVQGGELFF
V: TRBV27; J: .; CDR3: CASTGIGGPYEQYF
V: TRBV14; J: TRBJ2-6; CDR3: CASSLQATPGANVLTF
V: TRBV7-2; J: TRBJ1-5; CDR3: CASSLQLVGPMGQPQHF
V: TRBV29-1; J: TRBJ2-5; CDR3: CSVEIGAWETQYF
V: TRBV7-2; J: TRBJ2-7; CDR3: CASRPWDGRPYEQYF
V: TRBV20-1; J: TRBJ1-2; CDR3: CSASRRAQNGYTF
V: TRBV3-1; J: TRBJ2-3; CDR3: CASSQGWLARTDTQYF
V: TRBV6-2/TRBV6-3; J: TRBJ2-1; CDR3: CASTVGLAVNEQFF
V: TRBV6-2/TRBV6-3; J: TRBJ1-5; CDR3: CASSFVDRGWGQPQHF
V: TRBV7-9; J: TRBJ1-2; CDR3: CASSLGDRHNYGYTF
V: TRBV28; J: TRBJ1-2; CDR3: CASSFAADGYTF
V: TRBV4-3; J: TRBJ2-1; CDR3: CASQFRTGRNEQFF
V: TRBV4-3; J: TRBJ2-7; CDR3: CASSPSRGSSYEQYF
V: TRBV12-3/TRBV12-4; J: TRBJ1-6; CDR3: CASSSLGQGSNSPLHF